This is a list of T cell receptor beta chains from one sample in a study of cytomegalovirus exposure and HLA in healthy donors. Clones were sequenced by immunoSEQ multiplex PCR, and TCRdb holds only the in-frame ones, with some missing. Of about 200,000 clones in the sample, around 85% were seen once. The source material was PBMCs. All receptors derive from a woman between 45 and 60 years old in good health and CMV-seronegative. Each CDR3 is given with its conserved first and last residue. The D gene is left open where the match is weak. Where a row states a size, it is once, few, many or the class of an expanded clone; other rows omit it.

v_call,d_call,clone_size,j_call,cdr3_aa,cdr3_nt
TRBV4-1,-,-,TRBJ2-3,CASSLREDTQYF,TGCGCCAGCAGCCTTCGGGAGGATACGCAGTATTTT
TRBV27,TRBD1,once,TRBJ2-7,CASSFRAPGQVFYEQYF,TGTGCCAGCAGTTTTAGAGCACCCGGACAGGTTTTTTACGAGCAGTACTTC
TRBV27,-,-,TRBJ2-1,CASSDGGYNEQFF,TGTGCCAGCAGCGACGGGGGCTACAATGAGCAGTTCTTC
TRBV5-6,-,-,TRBJ2-1,CASSLSPLYNEQFF,TGTGCCAGCAGCTTAAGCCCACTCTACAATGAGCAGTTCTTC
TRBV6-5,TRBD1,few,TRBJ1-6,CASSLVGQGDNSPLHF,TGTGCCAGCAGTTTGGTTGGACAGGGAGATAATTCACCCCTCCACTTT
TRBV19,-,-,TRBJ1-2,CASSSPGADYGYTF,TGTGCCAGTAGTTCACCAGGGGCGGACTATGGCTACACCTTC
TRBV10-1,-,-,TRBJ2-1,CASSLSAYNEQFF,TGCGCCAGCAGCCTTAGCGCCTACAATGAGCAGTTCTTC
TRBV19,TRBD2,-,TRBJ2-7,CASSKLAGGSSYEQYF,TGTGCCAGTAGTAAATTGGCGGGAGGGAGCTCCTACGAGCAGTACTTC
TRBV6-1,TRBD1,-,TRBJ2-7,CASSADRGYEQYF,TGTGCCAGCAGTGCGGACAGGGGCTACGAGCAGTACTTC
TRBV19,-,-,TRBJ2-2,CASSIYPNTGELFF,TGTGCCAGTAGTATATATCCGAACACCGGGGAGCTGTTTTTT
TRBV19,TRBD2,-,TRBJ2-5,CASKTSGRETQYF,TGTGCCAGTAAAACTAGCGGGAGAGAGACCCAGTACTTC
TRBV7-3,TRBD2,many,TRBJ2-2,CASSLAERGTGELFF,TGTGCCAGCAGCTTAGCGGAGCGGGGCACCGGGGAGCTGTTTTTT
TRBV27,-,-,TRBJ2-1,CASSLQGNHEQFF,TGTGCCAGCAGTTTACAGGGGAATCACGAGCAGTTCTTC
TRBV7-6,TRBD1,-,TRBJ2-2,CASSSDRAVTGELFF,TGTGCCAGCAGCTCGGACAGGGCTGTCACCGGGGAGCTGTTTTTT
TRBV7-9,TRBD2,-,TRBJ2-7,CASSLPGLAYEQYF,TGTGCCAGCAGCCTCCCGGGACTAGCCTACGAGCAGTACTTC
TRBV18,-,-,TRBJ2-7,CASSRGGPIYEQYF,TGTGCCAGCTCCCGAGGGGGACCTATCTACGAGCAGTACTTC
TRBV7-2,-,-,TRBJ2-1,CASSFGGASFYEQFF,TGTGCCAGCAGCTTTGGCGGGGCCTCGTTTTATGAGCAGTTCTTC
TRBV9,TRBD1,-,TRBJ1-1,CASSVQGANTEAFF,TGTGCCAGCAGCGTCCAGGGGGCTAACACTGAAGCTTTCTTT
TRBV6-1,TRBD2,-,TRBJ2-7,CASRVTSGRALEQYF,TGTGCCAGCAGGGTGACTAGCGGGAGGGCCCTTGAGCAGTACTTC
TRBV6-4,TRBD2,-,TRBJ2-3,CASSVSGSRDTQYF,TGTGCCAGCAGTGTGAGCGGGAGCCGAGATACGCAGTATTTT
TRBV21-1,-,-,TRBJ2-1,CASSKGGYSGRSYNEQFF,TGTGCCAGCAGCAAAGGGGGTTATAGCGGGAGAAGTTACAATGAGCAGTTCTTC
TRBV14,TRBD2,-,TRBJ2-1,CASSPVLGLAGREQFF,TGTGCCAGCAGCCCCGTACTCGGACTAGCGGGACGTGAGCAGTTCTTC
TRBV29-1,TRBD2,-,TRBJ2-7,CSVEGTSGSSYEQYF,TGCAGCGTCGAAGGGACTAGCGGCTCTTCTTACGAGCAGTACTTC
TRBV19,-,-,TRBJ1-1,CASLSLGQLNTEAFF,TGTGCCAGCCTATCGCTAGGACAGCTCAACACTGAAGCTTTCTTT
TRBV6-1,TRBD2,medium-sized,TRBJ2-3,CASSEGAGGADTQYF,TGTGCCAGCAGTGAAGGGGCGGGAGGGGCAGATACGCAGTATTTT
TRBV18,TRBD1,-,TRBJ2-7,CASSPGQGTLREQYF,TGTGCCAGCTCACCAGGACAGGGAACTCTACGAGAGCAGTACTTC
TRBV7-9,TRBD1,-,TRBJ1-2,CASSSRQGVYGYTF,TGTGCCAGCAGCTCGCGACAGGGTGTCTATGGCTACACCTTC
TRBV9,TRBD2,-,TRBJ2-7,CASSDTSGSYEQYF,TGTGCCAGCAGCGACACTAGCGGGTCCTACGAGCAGTACTTC
TRBV19,-,-,TRBJ1-5,CASTRRTGNQPQHF,TGTGCCAGTACTCGGAGGACAGGCAATCAGCCCCAGCATTTT
TRBV2,TRBD1,-,TRBJ2-5,CASSLRGRQETQYF,TGTGCCAGCAGTCTCAGGGGGCGGCAAGAGACCCAGTACTTC
TRBV7-2,-,-,TRBJ2-5,CASSHRTGRAQETQYF,TGTGCCAGCAGCCACCGGACAGGGAGGGCCCAAGAGACCCAGTACTTC
TRBV14,TRBD2,-,TRBJ2-7,CASSQDLGQGGPYEQYF,TGTGCCAGCAGCCAAGATCTCGGGCAGGGAGGGCCCTACGAGCAGTACTTC
TRBV6-5,TRBD2,-,TRBJ2-5,CASRSRGGPSYF,TGTGCCAGCAGGTCACGGGGGGGCCCGTCTTACTTC
TRBV13,-,-,TRBJ2-7,CASSLLYEQYF,TGTGCCAGCAGCTTACTCTACGAGCAGTACTTC
TRBV10-3,-,-,TRBJ1-1,CAIRGASNTEAFF,TGTGCCATCAGGGGGGCTTCGAACACTGAAGCTTTCTTT
TRBV5-1,-,-,TRBJ2-2,CASSPLRADTGELFF,TGCGCCAGCAGCCCTCTTAGAGCGGACACCGGGGAGCTGTTTTTT
TRBV11-2,-,-,TRBJ1-4,CASSLERGHDNEKLFF,TGTGCCAGCAGCTTAGAGCGGGGGCATGATAATGAAAAACTGTTTTTT
TRBV2,-,-,TRBJ2-1,CASSTGTRSYNEQFF,TGTGCCAGCAGCACCGGGACACGCTCCTACAATGAGCAGTTCTTC